This T cell receptor (beta chain) was observed in a study of cytomegalovirus exposure and HLA in healthy donors. General study findings and limits: In presence/absence analyses, roughly uniform sequencing depth across donors was assumed. For TCR beta chains, V- and J-gene trimming was later linked to a missense DCLRE1C variant.

Notes on this clone: Its antigen is as yet unknown.

PCR primers comprised 60 Vbeta and 13 Jbeta primers. The method was immunoSEQ multiplex PCR; TCRdb's version includes in-frame clones alone and lacks a portion of them. The sample is made up of about 130,000 clones, and the top ten hold over 0.8% of it. The CDR3 is 16 amino acids. Germline lookup yields CDR1 LNHNV and CDR2 YYDKDF (reference sequence). V lost 0 bases to trimming and J lost 4 bases, with 15 bases between them. The chain couples TRBV15 to TRBJ1-1; a weak D match, TRBD1 (5 bases). The TCR sequence derives from a man younger than 30 in good health and CMV-seronegative. Sequencing input: PBMCs. The CDR3 region has the DNA TGTGCCACCAGCAGAGATCTAAGCAGGGCGTTCACTGAAGCTTTCTTT. Translating gives CATSRDLSRAFTEAFF.